Following are 23 T cell receptor beta chains from one sample sequenced in a study of CD8 T cells in ankylosing spondylitis (dated by TCRdb to about 2017). The library was prepared using 5' RACE. Sequencing took place on an Illumina HiSeq 2500. TCRdb passed the public sequencing reads through fastp at Q25 and MiXCR, retaining productive beta sequences. Duplicate CDR3 protein sequences are folded into a single record with the most common DNA and genes. This sample gives 230,000 or so distinct CDR3 sequences in total; 18% of them show up just once. Of the sample, less than 35% falls within the top ten clones. The sample consisted of blood, either unsorted or a sorted T cell fraction (not recorded which). Every receptor here comes from a male donor with ankylosing spondylitis or in good health (not recorded which).

This clonotype was observed at least ten times. The chain couples TRBV29-1 to TRBJ1-1; D ambiguous. Trimming pared 6 bases from V and 4 bases from J, leaving 12 bases between. Per germline, CDR1 SQVTM and CDR2 ANQGSEA. The CDR3 extends over 12 amino acids. The CDR3, as DNA: TGCAGCGTGCCGTTTTTGGGCACTGAAGCTTTCTTT. It specifies CSVPFLGTEAFF.

At least ten counts were recorded for this clonotype. This chain joins TRBV7-8 and TRBJ2-3; unclear D gene. Germline CDR1 reads SGHVS; CDR2 reads FQNEAQ. CDR3 length: 13 residues. The germline V and J ends were trimmed by 4 bases and 0 bases, with 5 bases remaining between them. CDR3 nucleotide sequence: TGTGCCAGCAGCTCGACTAGCACAGATACGCAGTATTTT. This encodes CASSSTSTDTQYF.

Ten or more counts support this clonotype. The chain employs TRBV30 and TRBJ2-1, with D possibly TRBD2 on 6 matching bases. The CDR3 sequence is 14 residues long. CDR1 GTSNPN and CDR2 SVGIG come from the germline V gene (reference sequence). The V gene lost 4 bases and the J gene lost 1 base, with 11 bases spanning the gap. CDR3 bases: TGTGCCTGGATCCCGGCGGGATCCTACAATGAGCAGTTCTTC. Protein: CAWIPAGSYNEQFF.

Only a few counts were recorded for this clonotype. This sequence joins TRBV12-3 or TRBV12-4 and TRBJ2-5; D may be TRBD2 (5 bases). CDR3 length: 16 amino acids. Trimming cost V 6 bases and J 3 bases, with 20 bases left between them. The CDR3 protein is CASSLPTAVLEETQYF. CDR3 bases: TGTGCCAGCAGCCTCCCCACAGCGGTTTTAGAAGAGACCCAGTACTTC.

The chain uses TRBV29-1 and TRBJ2-1; 11 nucleotides line up with TRBD1. This CDR3 is built from 16 residues. J lost 0 bases, V lost 6 bases, and 7 bases had no gene match. The germline gives CDR1 SQVTM, CDR2 ANQGSEA. The CDR3 reads CSVLPGTGGSYNEQFF. The CDR3 DNA is TGCAGCGTACTCCCCGGGACAGGGGGCTCCTACAATGAGCAGTTCTTC.

The rearrangement uses TRBV20-1 and TRBJ2-3, with TRBD1 identical over 7 bases. The CDR3 runs 17 residues. Per the germline V gene, CDR1 is DFQATT and CDR2 is SNEGSKA (reference sequence). The V segment lost 2 bases and the J segment 0 bases; nucleotides outside the gene matches: 11. The CDR3 DNA sequence: TGCAGTGCTAGACTAAAACAGGGGTTGAGGAGCACAGATACGCAGTATTTT. It codes for CSARLKQGLRSTDTQYF.

This clonotype was picked up a small number of times. The rearrangement joins TRBV11-2 to TRBJ2-3, with D maybe TRBD2 (6 bases). V was clipped by 1 base and J by 2 bases, with 13 bases between them. The CDR3 spans 16 residues. Germline CDR1 and CDR2: SGHAT and FQNNGV. The CDR3 here is CASSLVGRNLTDTQYF. The CDR3 DNA reads TGTGCCAGCAGCTTAGTGGGGAGGAATCTCACAGATACGCAGTATTTT.

The V and J genes are TRBV4-3 and TRBJ2-7, with D possibly being TRBD1 (6 bases). The CDR3 runs 17 residues. Per germline, CDR1 LGHNA and CDR2 YSLEER. V shed 0 bases and J shed 7 bases, with 22 bases lying between them. The CDR3 DNA reads TGCGCCAGCAGCCAAGATCTTTCGGGGACAAATTCGGGGGAGCAGTACTTC. The encoded protein is CASSQDLSGTNSGEQYF.

This clonotype was detected ten times or more. A read error may account for a junction end that differs from germline. The chain couples TRBV4-1 to TRBJ2-7; D perhaps matches TRBD1 (5 bases). The CDR3 runs to 13 residues. The germline V gene has CDR1 MGHRA and CDR2 YSYEKL. Here the CDR3 reads CASSQGAGYEQYF. CDR3 nucleotide sequence: TGTGCCAGCAGCCAAGGGGCTGGGTACGAGCAGTACTTC.

This clonotype has a handful of counts. The chain recombines TRBV9 with TRBJ2-3; D is possibly TRBD2 (5 bases). Germline V CDR1 and CDR2: SGDLS, YYNGEE. Trimming took off 0 bases at V and 2 bases at J, with 16 bases between the two ends. The length of the CDR3 is 17 residues. The CDR3 loop reads CASSVDERRHDTDTQYF. The CDR3 DNA sequence: TGTGCCAGCAGCGTAGATGAGCGGCGTCACGACACAGATACGCAGTATTTT.

The chain has TRBV4-1 and TRBJ2-1, with 9 nucleotides matching TRBD1. The V gene's germline CDR1 is MGHRA and CDR2 YSYEKL. The CDR3 is made up of 17 amino acids. V lost 1 base, J lost 3 bases, and 7 bases stayed unmatched. CDR3 region: CASSQVEEDRGYNEQFF. Written as DNA, the CDR3 is TGCGCCAGCAGCCAAGTGGAGGAGGACAGGGGCTACAATGAGCAGTTCTTC.

This clonotype came up a few times. V is TRBV7-6 and J is TRBJ2-3; D is perhaps TRBD1 (6 bases). V was trimmed by 5 bases and J by 4 bases, leaving 28 bases between them. This CDR3 contains 19 residues. Germline values: CDR1 SGHVS, CDR2 FNYEAQ. The CDR3 bases are TGTGCCAGCAGCCTTACTCTCCTGACAGGCCCCCACACGGCAGATACGCAGTATTTT. Encoded protein: CASSLTLLTGPHTADTQYF.

This chain uses TRBV4-2 with TRBJ1-2, with D possibly TRBD1 on 5 matching bases. Trimming shortened V by 4 bases and J by 9 bases, and 15 bases separated the two germline ends. This CDR3 contains 13 residues. From germline, CDR1 is LGHNA and CDR2 YNFKEQ. CDR3 region: CASSLGMPDSYTF. In nucleotides, the CDR3 is TGTGCCAGCAGCCTAGGGATGCCGGACAGCTACACCTTC.

This clonotype occurred a few times. This chain uses TRBV12-3 or TRBV12-4 with TRBJ2-7; 7 positions match TRBD2. Losses at the gene ends were 6 bases for V and 2 bases for J; bases not matched to a gene: 10. The CDR3 has 15 residues. The CDR3 nucleotides are TGTGCCAGCAGCGACGGACTAGTCTCTACCTACGAGCAGTACTTC. As protein: CASSDGLVSTYEQYF.

This clonotype was observed a few times. V is TRBV7-2 and J is TRBJ2-7, with TRBD2 matching over 7 bases. V was clipped by 4 bases and J by 5 bases; unmatched bases: 5. Germline CDR1 and CDR2: SGHTA and FQGNSA. The CDR3 loop spans 13 amino acids. CDR3 sequence: CASSSVAGDEQYF. Written as DNA, the CDR3 is TGTGCCAGCAGCTCTGTGGCGGGAGACGAGCAGTACTTC.

The chain employs TRBV27 and TRBJ1-5; unclear D gene. V lost 0 bases to trimming and J lost 0 bases, with 6 bases between them. Germline V gene lookup returns CDR1 MNHEY and CDR2 SMNVEV (reference sequence). The CDR3 sequence is 15 residues long. Written as DNA, the CDR3 is TGTGCCAGCAGTTTATCGGCTTATAGCAATCAGCCCCAGCATTTT. It specifies CASSLSAYSNQPQHF.

In this sample, this clonotype turned up many times. This chain links TRBV29-1 with TRBJ2-2; D may be TRBD2 (5 bases). The CDR3 contains 13 residues. Trimming took 5 bases from V and 2 from J, leaving 9 bases between them. Germline values: CDR1 SQVTM, CDR2 ANQGSEA. As DNA, the CDR3 is TGCAGCGTTAGGCGGGTAAACACCGGGGAGCTGTTTTTT. Translating it yields CSVRRVNTGELFF.

The CDR3 bases are TGCAGCGTGGTGGGACTAGCGGGAATCGATGAGCAGTTCTTC. Translation: CSVVGLAGIDEQFF. V gene TRBV29-1 combines with J gene TRBJ2-1, with 13 positions matching TRBD2. From germline, CDR1 is SQVTM and CDR2 ANQGSEA. CDR3 length: 14 residues. J lost 8 bases, V lost 6 bases, and 7 bases had no gene match.

The chain combines TRBV7-2 with TRBJ1-5; D is uncertain. The V gene's germline CDR1 is SGHTA and CDR2 FQGNSA. V lost 5 bases and J lost 4, with 15 bases in between. This CDR3 comprises 15 residues. CDR3 nucleotide sequence: TGTGCCAGCAGCCCAGATTTTCGAGTAAATCAGCCCCAGCATTTT. It specifies CASSPDFRVNQPQHF.

This clonotype was seen only a few times. The chain joins TRBV3-1 to TRBJ2-2, with TRBD2 identical over 7 bases. V lost 2 bases, J lost 2 bases, and 5 bases stayed unmatched. Germline lookup yields CDR1 LGHDT and CDR2 YNNKEL (reference sequence). The CDR3 loop spans 16 amino acids. The CDR3 region is CASSQSGLVNTGELFF. CDR3 coding DNA: TGTGCCAGCAGCCAATCAGGACTAGTAAACACCGGGGAGCTGTTTTTT.

This clonotype was counted ten times or more. The V gene is TRBV4-2, the J gene TRBJ2-1; D possibly corresponds to TRBD1 (6 bases). The length of the CDR3 is 16 residues. Per the germline V gene, CDR1 is LGHNA and CDR2 is YNFKEQ. V was trimmed by 4 bases and J by 0 bases, leaving 13 bases between them. CDR3 protein: CASSPHKGDSYNEQFF. The CDR3 nucleotides read TGTGCCAGCAGCCCTCACAAGGGGGACTCCTACAATGAGCAGTTCTTC.

As regards this clonotype: A much more abundant neighbour one base away suggests this may be a read error. V usage is TRBV5-6 and J usage is TRBJ2-5; 7 bases map to TRBD2. CDR1 SGHDT and CDR2 YYEEEE come from the germline V gene. There are 12 residues in the CDR3. V lost 0 bases, J lost 13 bases, and 6 bases stayed unmatched. The CDR3 DNA is TGTGCCAGCAGCTTGGGGCTAGCGGCCGTGTACTTC. Translation: CASSLGLAAVYF.

This clonotype was seen ten or more times. The V call is TRBV29-1, the J call TRBJ2-7; TRBD1 or TRBD2 may be the D gene (5 bases each). The CDR3 consists of 11 residues. Trimming removed 6 bases from V and 7 bases from J, with 13 bases in between. CDR1 and CDR2 from the germline V gene are SQVTM and ANQGSEA. CDR3 DNA: TGCAGCGTACCGGGGCCAGGAGAGCAGTACTTC. It encodes CSVPGPGEQYF.